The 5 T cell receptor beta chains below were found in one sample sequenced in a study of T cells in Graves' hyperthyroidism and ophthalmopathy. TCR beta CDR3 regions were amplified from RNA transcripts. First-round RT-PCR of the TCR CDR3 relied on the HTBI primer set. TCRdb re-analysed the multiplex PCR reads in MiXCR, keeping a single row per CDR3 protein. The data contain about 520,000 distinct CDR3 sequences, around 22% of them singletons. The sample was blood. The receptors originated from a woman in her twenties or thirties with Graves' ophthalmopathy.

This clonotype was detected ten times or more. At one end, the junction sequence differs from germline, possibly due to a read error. DNA of the CDR3: TGCGCCAGCAGCACCTGGACAGGCCAGCTGAACACTGAAGCCTTCTTT. It is translated as CASSTWTGQLNTEAFF. V usage is TRBV5-1 and J usage is TRBJ1-1; 7 positions match TRBD1. The CDR3 sequence is 16 residues long. Germline V gene sequence: CDR1 SGHRS, CDR2 YFSETQ. The whole variable domain, filled in from reference TRBV5-1 and TRBJ1-1, reads KAGVTQTPRYLIKTRGQQVTLSCSPISGHRSVSWYQQTPGQGLQFLFEYFSETQRNKGNFPGRFSGRQFSNSRSEMNVSTLELGDSALYLCASSTWTGQLNTEAFFGQGTRLTVV.

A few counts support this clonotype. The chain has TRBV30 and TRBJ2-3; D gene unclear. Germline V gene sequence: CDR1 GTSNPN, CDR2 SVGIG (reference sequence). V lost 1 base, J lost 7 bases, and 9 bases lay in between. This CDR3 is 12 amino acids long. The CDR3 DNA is TGTGCCTGGAGTGCCGTTTACTATACGCAGTATTTT. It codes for CAWSAVYYTQYF.

The CDR3 region has the DNA TGCGCCAGCAGCCAAGAGAGGGTAGTTTCCTACGAGCAGTACTTC. It translates to CASSQERVVSYEQYF. The chain is built from TRBV10-2 and TRBJ2-7; D may be TRBD2 (5 bases). The length of the CDR3 is 15 residues. Trimming cost V 6 bases and J 1 base, with 16 bases left between them. Germline loops: CDR1 WSHSY, CDR2 SAAADI.

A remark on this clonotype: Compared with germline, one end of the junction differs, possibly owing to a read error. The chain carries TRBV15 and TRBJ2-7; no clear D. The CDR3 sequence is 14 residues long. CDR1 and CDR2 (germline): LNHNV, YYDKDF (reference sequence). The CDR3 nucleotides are TGTGCCACCAGCAGAGATAGCAGAGGTTACGATCAGTACTTC. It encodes CATSRDSRGYDQYF.

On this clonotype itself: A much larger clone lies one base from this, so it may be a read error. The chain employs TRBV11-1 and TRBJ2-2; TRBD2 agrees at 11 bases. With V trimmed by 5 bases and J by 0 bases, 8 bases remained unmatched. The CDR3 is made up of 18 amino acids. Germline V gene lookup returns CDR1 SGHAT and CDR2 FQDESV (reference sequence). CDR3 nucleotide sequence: TGTGCCAGCAGCCCCATACTAGCGGGGGTCGCGAACACCGGGGAGCTGTTTTTT. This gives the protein CASSPILAGVANTGELFF. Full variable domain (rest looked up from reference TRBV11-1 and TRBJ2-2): EAEVAQSPRYKITEKSQAVAFWCDPISGHATLYWYRQILGQGPELLVQFQDESVVDDSQLPKDRFSAERLKGVDSTLKIQPAELGDSAMYLCASSPILAGVANTGELFFGEGSRLTVL.